A single sample gave rise to the 27 T cell receptor beta chains below, sequenced in a study of shared clonotypes between healthy human individuals (dated by TCRdb to 2018 to 2020). For the CD8 naive samples, CD45RO-negative cells were positively selected for CCR7, yielding a CD45RA+CCR7+ population from which TemRA cells were excluded. The library was prepared using the immunoSEQ multiplex PCR assay. TCRdb provides this immuneACCESS table in a form limited to in-frame rearrangements. Some clones are lacking; in checked studies, under half of them reflect an unresolved V gene, and why the rest are absent is not known. Here the sample has about 1.9 million clones; around 93% occur a single time. Jointly, the top ten make up over 1.5% of the sample. Input material: naive CD8+ T cells from PBMCs. The cell subset or site label here, explained by the study, means: CD45RA+CCR7+. These receptors were obtained from a man between 18 and 29 years old in good health. Some clones in this sample may be carry-over from other donors' samples.

The V gene is TRBV27, the J gene TRBJ2-1, with TRBD2 matching 9 bases. Germline assignment: CDR1 MNHEY and CDR2 SMNVEV (reference sequence). Losses at the gene ends were 4 bases for V and 6 bases for J; bases not matched to a gene: 10. The CDR3 runs 16 residues. The CDR3 DNA is TGTGCCAGCAGTTCTATAGCGGGAGTGGGCATCAATGAGCAGTTCTTC. Translated, it gives CASSSIAGVGINEQFF.

The CDR3 region is CSLLDNTGELFF. CDR3 nucleotide sequence: TGCAGCCTACTAGATAACACCGGGGAGCTGTTTTTT. V usage is TRBV29-1 and J usage is TRBJ2-2; TRBD2 is a possible D gene (5 bases). Germline V gene data show CDR1 as SQVTM and CDR2 as ANQGSEA. The V and J ends lost 8 bases and 2 bases respectively, with 9 bases between them. The CDR3 contains 12 residues.

The rearrangement uses TRBV27 and TRBJ2-7; 10 bases map to TRBD2. In germline, CDR1 is MNHEY, CDR2 SMNVEV (reference sequence). This CDR3 spans 13 amino acids. The J segment lost 5 bases and the V segment lost 6 bases, leaving 4 bases of the junction unmatched. CDR3 amino acids: CASRWGTSDEQYF. For the CDR3, the DNA is TGTGCCAGCAGATGGGGGACTAGCGACGAGCAGTACTTC.

Comment on this clone: This specimen includes other DNA sequences encoding the same CDR3. The chain combines TRBV27 with TRBJ2-7; TRBD2 agrees at 7 bases. V was clipped by 5 bases and J by 5 bases; unmatched bases: 6. The CDR3 is made up of 13 amino acids. Germline values: CDR1 MNHEY, CDR2 SMNVEV (reference sequence). The CDR3 is CASSLSGLNEQYF. CDR3 DNA sequence: TGTGCCAGCAGTCTCTCGGGACTAAACGAGCAGTACTTC.

The chain carries TRBV2 and TRBJ2-2; TRBD1 matches 7 bases. The CDR3 is made up of 13 amino acids. Trimming cost V 7 bases and J 7 bases; bases outside gene matches: 6. Germline-derived CDR1 and CDR2 are SNHLY and FYNNEI. CDR3 region: CASTDRVIGELFF. CDR3 nucleotide sequence: TGTGCCAGCACCGACAGGGTGATCGGGGAGCTGTTTTTT.

This chain links TRBV27 with TRBJ2-3; no reliable D call. V lost 5 bases and J lost 1, with 19 bases in between. The germline V gene has CDR1 MNHEY and CDR2 SMNVEV (reference sequence). CDR3 length equals 17 residues. Written as DNA, the CDR3 is TGTGCCAGCAGTCCAAGGCCAAGGGCTCGCGGCACAGATACGCAGTATTTT. The encoded protein is CASSPRPRARGTDTQYF.

The chain recombines TRBV9 with TRBJ2-1, with 7 bases fitting TRBD2. Trimming at V came to 6 bases and at J to 9 bases, leaving 15 bases not matched to a gene. This CDR3 comprises 15 residues. Germline values: CDR1 SGDLS, CDR2 YYNGEE. CDR3 bases: TGTGCCAGCAACGCCCTTGGGGCGGGAGATAGTGAGCAGTTCTTC. Residues: CASNALGAGDSEQFF. The whole variable domain, remainder taken from reference TRBV9 and TRBJ2-1, is DSGVTQTPKHLITATGQRVTLRCSPRSGDLSVYWYQQSLDQGLQFLIQYYNGEERAKGNILERFSAQQFPDLHSELNLSSLELGDSALYFCASNALGAGDSEQFFGPGTRLTVL.

The chain combines TRBV7-2 with TRBJ2-1, with 7 bases lining up with TRBD2. The V gene end was trimmed by 5 bases and the J gene end by 1 base; junction bases not matched to a gene: 5. This CDR3 region has 15 residues. CDR1 is SGHTA, CDR2 FQGNSA, per germline. CDR3 amino acids: CASSAGGGSYNEQFF. The CDR3 coding sequence is TGTGCCAGCAGCGCTGGGGGGGGGTCCTACAATGAGCAGTTCTTC.

The rearrangement joins TRBV27 to TRBJ2-7; D possibly corresponds to TRBD1 (5 bases). Germline V CDR1 and CDR2: MNHEY, SMNVEV (reference sequence). Trimming left V 2 bases short and J 3 bases short, with 11 bases between. This CDR3 is 14 amino acids long. The CDR3 DNA is TGTGCCAGCAGTTTAGGGCGGCAGGGCTACGAGCAGTACTTC. Residues: CASSLGRQGYEQYF.

J is TRBJ2-7 and V is TRBV29-1, with D maybe TRBD1 (6 bases). CDR1 is SQVTM, CDR2 ANQGSEA, per germline. This CDR3 has 13 residues. Trimming shortened V by 6 bases and J by 0 bases, and 12 bases separated the two germline ends. The CDR3 bases are TGCAGCGTACTCCTGGGGGCCTCCTACGAGCAGTACTTC. Protein: CSVLLGASYEQYF.

V gene TRBV7-9 combines with J gene TRBJ2-1, with D unresolved. V lost 5 bases to trimming and J lost 0 bases, with 8 bases between them. Per germline, CDR1 SEHNR and CDR2 FQNEAQ (reference sequence). The CDR3 extends over 14 amino acids. CDR3 residues: CASSPHSSYNEQFF. CDR3 sequence (DNA): TGTGCCAGCAGCCCTCACAGCTCCTACAATGAGCAGTTCTTC.

In its sample, this clone was seen once. This chain connects TRBV6-5 to TRBJ2-5; either TRBD1 or TRBD2 may fit D (5 bases each). CDR1 is MNHEY and CDR2 is SVGAGI in the germline V gene. With 2 bases removed from V and 0 bases from J, the gap between germline ends came to 7 bases. The length of the CDR3 is 14 residues. Here the CDR3 DNA reads TGTGCCAGCAGTTACCTGGGGGACCAAGAGACCCAGTACTTC. This translates into CASSYLGDQETQYF.

CDR3 nucleotides: TGTGCCAGCAGCTTACTAGGGAGCTCCTACAATGAGCAGTTCTTC. This encodes CASSLLGSSYNEQFF. The rearrangement joins TRBV9 to TRBJ2-1; tentative D call: TRBD2 (5 bases). V lost 4 bases and J 0 bases, leaving 11 bases between the germline ends. The CDR3 is made up of 15 amino acids. CDR1 is SGDLS, CDR2 YYNGEE, per germline.

This chain connects TRBV28 to TRBJ2-1; TRBD2 matches 9 bases. This CDR3 is 15 amino acids long. Germline V gene lookup returns CDR1 MDHEN and CDR2 SYDVKM. V lost 7 bases, J lost 3 bases, and 7 bases stayed unmatched. DNA of the CDR3: TGTGCCAGCACGGGTAGCGGGAGCTTCTACAATGAGCAGTTCTTC. It is translated as CASTGSGSFYNEQFF.

V is TRBV12-2 and J is TRBJ1-2; the table's D call of TRBD1 was not tested on the DNA. TRBV12-2 is a pseudogene. CDR3 length equals 14 residues. The DNA of the CDR3 is TGTGCAAGTCGCCCGAGGGACAGGATGTATGGCTACACCTTC. As protein: CASRPRDRMYGYTF.

The rearrangement joins TRBV15 to TRBJ2-3; D not resolved. This CDR3 has 13 residues. The germline V gene encodes CDR1 LNHNV and CDR2 YYDKDF (reference sequence). Between the trimmed V and J ends, which lost 3 bases and 8 bases, there was a span of 12 bases. The CDR3 loop reads CATSRRSPATQYF. CDR3 nucleotide sequence: TGTGCCACCAGCAGGAGGTCCCCGGCTACGCAGTATTTT.

The CDR3 coding sequence is TGTGCCACCAGCGACGGATCCATTGACAGGGATCCTAATGGAAACACCATATATTTT. Translated, it gives CATSDGSIDRDPNGNTIYF. The chain has TRBV15 and TRBJ1-3, with 7 bases that match TRBD1. V trimming: 5 bases; J trimming: 3 bases; junction bases outside the gene matches: 19. Per the germline V gene, CDR1 is LNHNV and CDR2 is YYDKDF (reference sequence). The CDR3 is 19 residues long.

The chain uses TRBV11-2 and TRBJ2-4; 8 nucleotides agree with TRBD2. Germline lookup yields CDR1 SGHAT and CDR2 FQNNGV. J was trimmed by 8 bases and V by 5 bases; bases with no gene match: 11. This CDR3 spans 15 amino acids. CDR3 loop: CASSKSGGALDIQYF. CDR3 sequence (DNA): TGTGCCAGCAGCAAAAGCGGGGGAGCTCTCGACATTCAGTACTTC. The whole variable domain, remainder taken from reference TRBV11-2 and TRBJ2-4, is EAGVAQSPRYKIIEKRQSVAFWCNPISGHATLYWYQQILGQGPKLLIQFQNNGVVDDSQLPKDRFSAERLKGVDSTLKIQPAKLEDSAVYLCASSKSGGALDIQYFGAGTRLSVL.

A remark on this clone: Within the sample, other DNA sequences also encode this same CDR3. This chain connects TRBV27 to TRBJ2-7, with D perhaps matching TRBD1 (5 bases). CDR3 length equals 12 residues. Trimming cost V 6 bases and J 2 bases, with 8 bases left between them. Germline V gene sequence: CDR1 MNHEY, CDR2 SMNVEV (reference sequence). CDR3 sequence (DNA): TGTGCCAGCAGGGGGCACCCCTACGAGCAGTACTTC. It is translated as CASRGHPYEQYF.

This CDR3 is CASSSSRSGETQYF. The CDR3 DNA is TGTGCCAGCAGCTCCAGCCGATCCGGCGAGACCCAGTACTTC. The chain combines TRBV9 with TRBJ2-5; D not resolved. V dropped 4 bases and J dropped 5 bases, with 15 bases sitting between them. The CDR3 loop spans 14 amino acids. Per germline, CDR1 SGDLS and CDR2 YYNGEE.

The rearrangement links TRBV27 to TRBJ1-2; D may be TRBD1 (5 bases). Germline CDR1 and CDR2: MNHEY and SMNVEV (reference sequence). Trimming stripped 5 bases from V and 6 bases from J, with 13 bases between. This CDR3 has 13 residues. The CDR3 DNA sequence: TGTGCCAGCAGTCCCGGACAAGTCGATGGCTACACCTTC. Amino acid sequence: CASSPGQVDGYTF.

The V and J genes are TRBV7-9 and TRBJ2-1; D possibly uses TRBD1 or TRBD2 (5 bases each). The CDR3 totals 15 residues. With 1 base removed from V and 5 bases from J, the gap between germline ends came to 12 bases. CDR1 and CDR2 from the germline V gene are SEHNR and FQNEAQ (reference sequence). The CDR3 DNA is TGTGCCAGCAGCTTAGAGGCCGGGGCCCACAATGAGCAGTTCTTC. Its translation is CASSLEAGAHNEQFF.

The genes are TRBV28 and TRBJ2-7, with TRBD1 matching over 8 bases. CDR1 is MDHEN, CDR2 SYDVKM, per germline. The CDR3 consists of 16 residues. Germline trimming cut 3 bases from V and 1 base from J; bases unmatched to any gene: 8. This chain's CDR3 is CASSFSSRDRSYEQYF. CDR3 nucleotides: TGTGCCAGCAGTTTTTCCTCGCGGGACAGGTCCTACGAGCAGTACTTC.

This chain links TRBV29-1 with TRBJ2-1; D not resolved. This CDR3 is 10 amino acids long. The germline V gene encodes CDR1 SQVTM and CDR2 ANQGSEA. V was shortened by 4 bases and J by 8 bases, with 6 bases between the two germline ends. This CDR3 is CSVARDEQFF. The CDR3 region has the DNA TGCAGCGTTGCCCGGGATGAGCAGTTCTTC.

The chain links TRBV29-1 to TRBJ1-4, with D possibly being TRBD1 (5 bases). Germline V gives CDR1 SQVTM, CDR2 ANQGSEA. The V and J ends lost 7 bases and 6 bases respectively, with 12 bases between them. CDR3 length: 12 residues. The CDR3 region is CSGGRGYEKLFF. The DNA of the CDR3 is TGCAGCGGAGGACGGGGGTATGAAAAACTGTTTTTT.

The chain is built from TRBV19 and TRBJ2-7, with TRBD1 matching 9 bases. Germline V gene data show CDR1 as LNHDA and CDR2 as SQIVND (reference sequence). The J segment lost 5 bases and the V segment lost 5 bases, leaving 16 bases of the junction unmatched. The CDR3 has 17 residues. The CDR3 DNA is TGTGCCAGTAGTGCCCGATGGACAGGGGTAAAAGTCGACGAGCAGTACTTC. It is translated as CASSARWTGVKVDEQYF.

J is TRBJ2-3 and V is TRBV7-3, with TRBD2 matching over 9 bases. With 5 bases clipped from V and 2 bases from J, the junction kept 5 bases outside the gene matches. This CDR3 contains 15 residues. Germline V gives CDR1 SGHTA, CDR2 FQGTGA. The CDR3 bases are TGTGCCAGCAGCCCGCTAGCGGGATACACAGATACGCAGTATTTT. This codes for CASSPLAGYTDTQYF.